This passage covers 25 T cell receptor beta chains from one sample sequenced in a study of T-cell reconstitution after alpha-beta-depleted transplantation in children. TCRbeta library construction was performed incorporating unique molecular identifiers. MiXCR, run by TCRdb on the PCR reads, gives a single entry per CDR3 protein. The repertoire includes roughly 610,000 distinct CDR3 sequences, roughly a tenth of them detected once, and about 4.3% sits in the top ten. The source material was PBMCs from the stem cell graft donor, sampled from the stem cell graft. These receptors all come from a human donor who donated a stem cell graft to a child with acute myeloid leukemia.

This sequence joins TRBV7-9 and TRBJ2-7, with D possibly TRBD2 on 6 matching bases. Germline V gene data show CDR1 as SEHNR and CDR2 as FQNEAQ (reference sequence). V was clipped by 2 bases and J by 5 bases, with 16 bases between them. The CDR3 sequence is 15 residues long. This CDR3 reads CASSLWGEGGDEQYF. CDR3 in DNA: TGTGCCAGCAGCTTATGGGGGGAAGGCGGAGACGAGCAGTACTTC.

V usage is TRBV27 and J usage is TRBJ2-3, with a possible D match to TRBD1 (5 bases). Trimming stripped 3 bases from V and 5 bases from J, with 15 bases between. The CDR3 is 15 residues long. Germline values: CDR1 MNHEY, CDR2 SMNVEV (reference sequence). CDR3 sequence (DNA): TGTGCCAGCAGTTTGGGGCAGATTGTTGGAGATACGCAGTATTTT. Encoded protein: CASSLGQIVGDTQYF.

This clonotype occurred many times. The rearrangement uses TRBV7-2 and TRBJ2-2; 11 bases fit TRBD2. The CDR3 is made up of 15 amino acids. Trimming took 5 bases from V and 5 from J; bases not matched to a gene: 4. CDR1 and CDR2 from the germline V gene are SGHTA and FQGNSA. CDR3 protein: CASSLSSGRTGELFF. The CDR3 nucleotides are TGTGCCAGCAGCCTCTCTAGCGGGAGGACCGGGGAGCTGTTTTTT.

The chain recombines TRBV30 with TRBJ2-2; 8 nucleotides align to TRBD2. V shed 7 bases, J shed 4 bases, and the junction held 5 bases outside the gene matches. In germline, CDR1 is GTSNPN, CDR2 SVGIG (reference sequence). This CDR3 comprises 13 residues. CDR3 coding DNA: TGTGCCTCACGGACTAGCCGCACCGGGGAGCTGTTTTTT. Its translation is CASRTSRTGELFF.

The chain uses TRBV6-6 and TRBJ2-5; D may be TRBD1 (8 bases). V shed 5 bases and J shed 13 bases, with 14 bases lying between them. The V gene's germline CDR1 is MNHNY and CDR2 SVGAGI (reference sequence). There are 11 residues in the CDR3. CDR3 protein: CASSKTGGGYF. Written as DNA, the CDR3 is TGTGCCAGCAGTAAAACAGGGGGGGGGTACTTC.

This clonotype was found a few times. The V and J genes are TRBV4-3 and TRBJ1-2; possible D gene TRBD1, 6 bases. Trimming took off 0 bases at V and 6 bases at J, with 14 bases between the two ends. This CDR3 comprises 15 residues. Per germline, CDR1 LGHNA and CDR2 YSLEER. CDR3: CASSQDTQPGDGYTF. CDR3 in DNA: TGCGCCAGCAGCCAAGATACCCAACCAGGGGATGGCTACACCTTC.

The chain links TRBV30 to TRBJ2-2, with TRBD2 identical over 9 bases. The germline CDR1 and CDR2 sequences are GTSNPN and SVGIG (reference sequence). The CDR3 extends over 14 amino acids. With 2 bases clipped from V and 5 bases from J, the junction kept 3 bases outside the gene matches. CDR3 sequence (DNA): TGTGCCTGGAGTATTGGACTAGCGACCGGGGAGCTGTTTTTT. Amino acid sequence: CAWSIGLATGELFF.

V and J are TRBV20-1 and TRBJ2-7; 9 nucleotides align to TRBD2. The CDR3 is made up of 14 amino acids. Trimming took 6 bases from V and 0 from J; bases not matched to a gene: 6. The germline gives CDR1 DFQATT, CDR2 SNEGSKA (reference sequence). The CDR3 nucleotides are TGCAGTGCCCCCGAGCGGGAGGTCTCCTACGAGCAGTACTTC. Its translation is CSAPEREVSYEQYF.

This clonotype was counted at least ten times. The genes are TRBV20-1 and TRBJ2-7; possible D gene TRBD1, 5 bases. Germline lookup yields CDR1 DFQATT and CDR2 SNEGSKA (reference sequence). Trimming took off 0 bases at V and 3 bases at J, with 15 bases between the two ends. The CDR3 covers 15 residues. CDR3: CSARDEPGRDYEQYF. DNA for the CDR3: TGCAGTGCTAGAGATGAACCGGGCAGGGACTACGAGCAGTACTTC.

This clonotype was detected many times. This chain joins TRBV6-5 and TRBJ2-3, with unresolved D. The CDR3 contains 13 residues. Germline V gene data show CDR1 as MNHEY and CDR2 as SVGAGI. The germline V and J ends were trimmed by 5 bases and 2 bases, with 8 bases remaining between them. In nucleotides, the CDR3 is TGTGCCAGCAGTCCCCCCGACACAGATACGCAGTATTTT. It is translated as CASSPPDTDTQYF.

This clonotype was observed many times. The J gene is TRBJ2-1, the V gene TRBV2, with 9 nucleotides matching TRBD2. In germline, CDR1 is SNHLY, CDR2 FYNNEI. V was clipped by 2 bases and J by 8 bases; unmatched bases: 7. The CDR3 is 15 residues long. In nucleotides, the CDR3 is TGTGCCAGCAGTGAAATAGCGGGAGAAGACGATGAGCAGTTCTTC. Protein: CASSEIAGEDDEQFF.

In its sample, this clonotype was seen many times. V gene TRBV20-1 combines with J gene TRBJ1-2; perhaps TRBD1 as D (5 bases). The CDR3 has 15 residues. Germline V gene sequence: CDR1 DFQATT, CDR2 SNEGSKA (reference sequence). The ends were cut back, 3 bases at V and 4 bases at J, with 18 bases in the middle. CDR3 region: CSARDRQGRIYGYTF. CDR3 sequence (DNA): TGCAGTGCTAGGGACCGCCAGGGTAGGATCTATGGCTACACCTTC.

The rearrangement joins TRBV30 to TRBJ2-1; D remains ambiguous. V was clipped by 0 bases and J by 9 bases, with 12 bases between them. CDR1 and CDR2 from the germline V gene are GTSNPN and SVGIG (reference sequence). CDR3 length equals 13 residues. CDR3 DNA sequence: TGTGCCTGGAGTGTACTGGGGAACCGTGAGCAGTTCTTC. Its protein product is CAWSVLGNREQFF.

This clonotype was recorded at least ten times. This rearrangement joins TRBV7-9 to TRBJ2-7; TRBD2 aligns across 8 bases. This CDR3 spans 16 amino acids. V was pared by 1 base and J by 0 bases, with 5 bases of the junction left unmatched. The germline gives CDR1 SEHNR, CDR2 FQNEAQ (reference sequence). The CDR3 loop reads CASSLGTGGSSYEQYF. The CDR3 DNA follows: TGTGCCAGCAGCTTAGGAACGGGAGGGAGCTCCTACGAGCAGTACTTC.

A remark on this clonotype: The conserved phenylalanine or tryptophan normally closing the CDR3 is absent here, so this likely arose from a read error. The chain recombines TRBV6-1 with TRBJ1-2; no reliable D call. The CDR3 totals 14 residues. Germline assignment: CDR1 MNHNS and CDR2 SASEGT. Trimming took off 7 bases at V and 0 bases at J, with 12 bases between the two ends. Here the CDR3 DNA reads TGTGCCAGCACCCCCACGGGTACTAACTATGGCTACACCTTA. Protein product: CASTPTGTNYGYTL.

This clonotype was detected a few times. The V call is TRBV2, the J call TRBJ2-2; D remains ambiguous. The CDR3 is 14 amino acids. V was clipped by 3 bases and J by 7 bases, with 12 bases between them. Germline V lookup: CDR1 SNHLY, CDR2 FYNNEI. The CDR3 nucleotides are TGTGCCAGCAGTGAGTCCCGGACGATCGGGGAGCTGTTTTTT. This codes for CASSESRTIGELFF. Full variable domain (remainder filled in from reference TRBV2 and TRBJ2-2): EPEVTQTPSHQVTQMGQEVILRCVPISNHLYFYWYRQILGQKVEFLVSFYNNEISEKSEIFDDQFSVERPDGSNFTLKIRSTKLEDSAMYFCASSESRTIGELFFGEGSRLTVL.

The chain uses TRBV12-3 or TRBV12-4 and TRBJ1-5; D not certain. Deletions cut 4 bases from V and 8 bases from J, with 15 bases between. The length of the CDR3 is 14 residues. CDR3 DNA: TGTGCCAGCAGTTCCGACGGCCCTGGGGAGCCCCAGCATTTT. Translated: CASSSDGPGEPQHF.

This clonotype was found a few times. The junction and the germline gene differ at one end; a read error may be behind it. The chain has TRBV6-2 or TRBV6-3 and TRBJ2-3; weak D call: TRBD1 (5 bases). This CDR3 has 11 amino acids. Per germline, CDR1 MNHEY and CDR2 SVGEGT. In nucleotides, the CDR3 is TGTGCCAGCACGGACACAGATGCGCAGTATTTT. Its translation is CASTDTDAQYF.

This clonotype was observed a few times. This chain links TRBV15 with TRBJ2-1; 8 bases match TRBD2. This CDR3 has 15 residues. J was trimmed by 5 bases and V by 5 bases; bases with no gene match: 8. CDR1 and CDR2 (germline): LNHNV, YYDKDF (reference sequence). In DNA form, the CDR3 reads TGTGCCACCAGCTGGCGTAGCGGGGACCACAATGAGCAGTTCTTC. It codes for CATSWRSGDHNEQFF. Full variable domain (missing parts from reference TRBV15 and TRBJ2-1): DAMVIQNPRYQVTQFGKPVTLSCSQTLNHNVMYWYQQKSSQAPKLLFHYYDKDFNNEADTPDNFQSRRPNTSFCFLDIRSPGLGDTAMYLCATSWRSGDHNEQFFGPGTRLTVL.

This clonotype was detected a few times. V and J are TRBV7-2 and TRBJ2-7; perhaps TRBD2 as D (6 bases). Germline V gene lookup returns CDR1 SGHTA and CDR2 FQGNSA. The CDR3 consists of 14 residues. V was clipped by 3 bases and J by 1 base, with 10 bases between them. The CDR3 loop is CASSLRLGSYEQYF. Written as DNA, the CDR3 is TGTGCCAGCAGCTTGAGACTAGGTTCCTACGAGCAGTACTTC.

This clonotype has ten or more counts. The chain has TRBV27 and TRBJ2-7; D is uncertain. The CDR3 loop spans 15 amino acids. Trimming shortened V by 10 bases and J by 0 bases, and 19 bases separated the two germline ends. Germline CDR1 reads MNHEY; CDR2 reads SMNVEV (reference sequence). The CDR3 DNA reads TGTGCCACCTCGGTAGGTTTGGTCAACTCCTACGAGCAGTACTTC. It specifies CATSVGLVNSYEQYF.

This clonotype was seen repeatedly, ten times or more. The chain combines TRBV6-5 with TRBJ1-3, with TRBD1 as a possible D gene (6 bases). Germline CDR1 is MNHEY and CDR2 is SVGAGI. The V end lost 7 bases, the J end lost 0 bases, and 13 bases lay between the germline ends. The CDR3 is made up of 15 amino acids. The CDR3: CASISRDNSGNTIYF. CDR3 in DNA: TGTGCCAGCATTTCCCGGGACAACTCTGGAAACACCATATATTTT.

This clonotype was recorded many times. The V gene is TRBV30, the J gene TRBJ2-2, with TRBD2 matching 9 bases. The germline V gene encodes CDR1 GTSNPN and CDR2 SVGIG (reference sequence). The CDR3 loop spans 16 amino acids. The trim removed 2 bases at V and 5 bases at J, leaving 9 bases unmatched. CDR3 DNA sequence: TGTGCCTGGAGTAGCCCCCCAGCGGGAGGAACCGGGGAGCTGTTTTTT. Its protein is CAWSSPPAGGTGELFF.

This clonotype was counted ten times or more. V gene TRBV29-1 combines with J gene TRBJ2-5, with a weak D call TRBD1 (5 bases). Trimming left V 5 bases short and J 3 bases short, with 10 bases between. The CDR3 extends over 12 amino acids. In germline, CDR1 is SQVTM, CDR2 ANQGSEA. This chain's CDR3 is CSVLGREETQYF. For the CDR3, the DNA is TGCAGCGTTTTAGGCAGGGAAGAGACCCAGTACTTC. Looking up the rest from reference TRBV29-1 and TRBJ2-5 gives the full variable domain: SAVISQKPSRDICQRGTSLTIQCQVDSQVTMMFWYRQQPGQSLTLIATANQGSEATYESGFVIDKFPISRPNLTFSTLTVSNMSPEDSSIYLCSVLGREETQYFGPGTRLLVL.

CDR3: CASSPRQEETQYF. CDR3 bases: TGTGCCAGCTCACCACGACAGGAGGAGACCCAGTACTTC. This rearrangement joins TRBV18 to TRBJ2-5, with TRBD1 as a possible D gene (6 bases). CDR3 length equals 13 residues. Germline V CDR1 and CDR2: KGHSH, LQKENI. The V end was cut by 1 base, the J end by 5 bases, with 8 bases between. The entire variable domain, with the rest obtained from reference TRBV18 and TRBJ2-5, is as follows: NAGVMQNPRHLVRRRGQEARLRCSPMKGHSHVYWYRQLPEEGLKFMVYLQKENIIDESGMPKERFSAEFPKEGPSILRIQQVVRGDSAAYFCASSPRQEETQYFGPGTRLLVL.